This T cell receptor beta chain derives from a study of read filtering for tumor transcriptome and immune sequencing. Study-level information: By R-ISS, stages I, II and III held roughly 8, 15 and 7 patients. Whole-transcriptome libraries were prepared after DNase treatment.

Sampling of bone marrow took place during active disease in every patient. V gave up 8 bases and J gave up 0 bases, with 8 bases separating them. CDR1 and CDR2 from the germline V gene are SGHVS and FNYEAQ. This CDR3 contains 14 residues. Molecular barcoded adaptors covering alpha/delta and beta/gamma chains were used on 400 to 450 ng RNA. TCRdb fed the reads into MiXCR, producing one record per CDR3 protein. This table holds 120,000 or so distinct CDR3 sequences, over 10% found once. V is TRBV7-6 and J is TRBJ2-6; D not resolved. The receptor's source is a donor aged 40 or older with multiple myeloma. Sequencing was done on a sample of a population of CD138-negative cells sorted from bone marrow. The CDR3 DNA is TGTGCCAGCGGATGGACCTCTGGGGCCAACGTCCTGACTTTC. Its translation: CASGWTSGANVLTF.